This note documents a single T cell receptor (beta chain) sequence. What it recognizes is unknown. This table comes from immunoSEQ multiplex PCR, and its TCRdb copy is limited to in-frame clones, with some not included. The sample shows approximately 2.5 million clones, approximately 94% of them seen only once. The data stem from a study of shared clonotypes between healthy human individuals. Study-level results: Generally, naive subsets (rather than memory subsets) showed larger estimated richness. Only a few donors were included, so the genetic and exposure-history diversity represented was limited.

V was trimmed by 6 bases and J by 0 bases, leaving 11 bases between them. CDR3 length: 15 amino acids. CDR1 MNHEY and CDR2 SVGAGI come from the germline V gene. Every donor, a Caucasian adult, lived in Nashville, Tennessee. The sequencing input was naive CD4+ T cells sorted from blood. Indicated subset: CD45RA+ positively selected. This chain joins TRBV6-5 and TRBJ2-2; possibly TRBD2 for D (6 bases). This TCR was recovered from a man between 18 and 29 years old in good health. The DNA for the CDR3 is TGTGCCAGCAGAGAACTAGCCCCGAACACCGGGGAGCTGTTTTTT. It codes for CASRELAPNTGELFF.